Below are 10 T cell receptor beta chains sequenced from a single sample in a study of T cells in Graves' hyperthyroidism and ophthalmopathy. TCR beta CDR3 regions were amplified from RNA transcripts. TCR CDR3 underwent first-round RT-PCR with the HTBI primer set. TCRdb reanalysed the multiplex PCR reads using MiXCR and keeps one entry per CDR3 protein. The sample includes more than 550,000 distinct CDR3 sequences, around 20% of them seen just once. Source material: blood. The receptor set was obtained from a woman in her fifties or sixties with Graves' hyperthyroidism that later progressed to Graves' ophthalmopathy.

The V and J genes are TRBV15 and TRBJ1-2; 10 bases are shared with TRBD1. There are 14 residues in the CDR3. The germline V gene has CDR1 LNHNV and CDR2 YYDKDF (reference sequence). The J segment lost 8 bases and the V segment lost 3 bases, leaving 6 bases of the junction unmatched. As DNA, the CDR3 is TGTGCCACCAGCAGCGTTGGGACAGGGGACGGCTACACCTTC. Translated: CATSSVGTGDGYTF. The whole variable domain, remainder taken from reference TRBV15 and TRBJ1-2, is DAMVIQNPRYQVTQFGKPVTLSCSQTLNHNVMYWYQQKSSQAPKLLFHYYDKDFNNEADTPDNFQSRRPNTSFCFLDIRSPGLGDTAMYLCATSSVGTGDGYTFGSGTRLTVV.

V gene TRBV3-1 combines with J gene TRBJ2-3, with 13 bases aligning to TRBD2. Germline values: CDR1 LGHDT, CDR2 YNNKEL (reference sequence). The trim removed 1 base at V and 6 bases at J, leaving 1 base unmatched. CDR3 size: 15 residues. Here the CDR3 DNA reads TGTGCCAGCAGCCAAGGGACTAGCGGGGGTGATACGCAGTATTTT. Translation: CASSQGTSGGDTQYF.

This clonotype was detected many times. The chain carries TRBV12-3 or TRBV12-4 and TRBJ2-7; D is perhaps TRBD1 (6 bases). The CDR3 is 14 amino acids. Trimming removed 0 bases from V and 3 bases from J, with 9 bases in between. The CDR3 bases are TGTGCCAGCAGTTTAGCGGGGGCATACTACGAGCAGTACTTC. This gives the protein CASSLAGAYYEQYF.

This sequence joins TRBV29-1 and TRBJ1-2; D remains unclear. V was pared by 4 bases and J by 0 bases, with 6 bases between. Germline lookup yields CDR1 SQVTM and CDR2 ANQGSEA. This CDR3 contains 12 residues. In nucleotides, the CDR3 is TGCAGCGTTGCAAATACTAACTATGGCTACACCTTC. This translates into CSVANTNYGYTF.

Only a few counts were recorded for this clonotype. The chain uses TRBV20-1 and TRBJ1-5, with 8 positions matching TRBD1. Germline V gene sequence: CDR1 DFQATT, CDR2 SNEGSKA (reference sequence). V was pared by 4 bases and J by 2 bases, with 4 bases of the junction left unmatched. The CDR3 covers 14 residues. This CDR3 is CSAMTGDGNQPQHF. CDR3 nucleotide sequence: TGCAGTGCTATGACAGGGGATGGCAATCAGCCCCAGCATTTT.

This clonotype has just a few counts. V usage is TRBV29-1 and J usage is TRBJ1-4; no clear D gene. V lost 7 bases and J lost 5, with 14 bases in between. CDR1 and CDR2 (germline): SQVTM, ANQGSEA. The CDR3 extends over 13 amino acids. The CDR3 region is CSAPLFRNEKLFF. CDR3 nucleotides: TGCAGCGCTCCCTTATTTCGGAATGAAAAACTGTTTTTT.

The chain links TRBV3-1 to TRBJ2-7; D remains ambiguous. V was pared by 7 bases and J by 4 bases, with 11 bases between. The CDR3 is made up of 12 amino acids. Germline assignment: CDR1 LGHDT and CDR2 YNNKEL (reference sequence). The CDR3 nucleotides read TGTGCCAGCACCGGAGAAAAATACGAGCAGTACTTC. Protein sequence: CASTGEKYEQYF.

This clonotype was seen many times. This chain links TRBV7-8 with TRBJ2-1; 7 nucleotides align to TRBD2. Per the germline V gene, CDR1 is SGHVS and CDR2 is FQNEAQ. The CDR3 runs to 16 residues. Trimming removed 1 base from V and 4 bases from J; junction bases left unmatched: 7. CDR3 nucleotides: TGTGCCAGCAGCTTAGGGGCGGGCGGGGGTTACAATGAGCAGTTCTTC. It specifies CASSLGAGGGYNEQFF.

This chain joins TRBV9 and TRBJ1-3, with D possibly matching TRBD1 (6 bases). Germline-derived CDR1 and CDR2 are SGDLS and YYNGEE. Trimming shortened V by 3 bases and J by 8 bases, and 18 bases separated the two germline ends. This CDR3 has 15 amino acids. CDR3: CASSAGDGGADTIYF. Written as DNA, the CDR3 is TGTGCCAGCAGCGCAGGGGACGGAGGGGCGGACACCATATATTTT.

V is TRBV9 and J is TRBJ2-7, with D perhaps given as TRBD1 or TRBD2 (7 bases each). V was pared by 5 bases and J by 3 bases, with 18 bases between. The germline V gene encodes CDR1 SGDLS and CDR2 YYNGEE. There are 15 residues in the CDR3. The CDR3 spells CASSPGGGLNYEQYF. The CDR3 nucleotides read TGTGCCAGCAGTCCAGGGGGGGGACTAAACTACGAGCAGTACTTC.